Following are 29 T cell receptor beta chains from one sample sequenced in a study of blood T cells in healthy people across ages. Then a second PCR, running roughly 7 to 11 cycles, was carried out with a sample-barcoded 5' primer and a J-beta primer mix. TCRdb used MiXCR to reprocess the 5' RACE reads, holding one entry per CDR3 protein. The repertoire holds 1.8 million or so distinct CDR3 sequences, with about two fifths as singletons. The sequenced sample consisted of blood. Receptors originate from a human donor in good health.

The V and J genes are TRBV6-2 or TRBV6-3 and TRBJ1-2, with D possibly matching TRBD1 (5 bases). Trimming cost V 2 bases and J 0 bases, with 10 bases left between them. This CDR3 is built from 15 residues. Germline CDR1 is MNHEY and CDR2 is SVGEGT. This chain's CDR3 is CASSYHDSANYGYTF. CDR3 nucleotides: TGTGCCAGCAGTTACCACGACAGTGCTAACTATGGCTACACCTTC.

As for this clonotype: Given a much more abundant clone one base away, this may be a read error. This chain uses TRBV7-3 with TRBJ2-3, with D tentatively TRBD1 (6 bases). CDR3 length: 12 amino acids. With 3 bases removed from V and 10 bases from J, the gap between germline ends came to 11 bases. Germline V gene data show CDR1 as SGHTA and CDR2 as FQGTGA. The CDR3 here is CASSFAGDAQYF. Here the CDR3 DNA reads TGTGCCAGCAGCTTTGCAGGGGATGCGCAGTATTTT. Based on the CDR3 plus reference TRBV7-3 and TRBJ2-3, the full variable domain is GAGVSQTPSNKVTEKGKYVELRCDPISGHTALYWYRQSLGQGPEFLIYFQGTGAADDSGLPNDRFFAVRPEGSVSTLKIQRTERGDSAVYLCASSFAGDAQYFGPGTRLTVL.

The CDR3 reads CASSPQRGPYNEQFF. DNA for the CDR3: TGTGCCAGCAGCCCCCAGCGGGGGCCCTACAATGAGCAGTTCTTC. J is TRBJ2-1 and V is TRBV2, with 8 bases identical to TRBD2. There are 15 residues in the CDR3. CDR1 and CDR2 from the germline V gene are SNHLY and FYNNEI. V shed 6 bases, J shed 2 bases, and the junction held 6 bases outside the gene matches.

In DNA, the CDR3 is TGTGCCAGCAGTGATGGGGTAAACGCGGGGTACTTC. This encodes CASSDGVNAGYF. The J gene is TRBJ2-5, the V gene TRBV2, with D possibly TRBD2 on 5 matching bases. CDR3 size: 12 residues. V lost 3 bases and J 13 bases, leaving 15 bases between the germline ends. Per the germline V gene, CDR1 is SNHLY and CDR2 is FYNNEI.

The chain has TRBV20-1 and TRBJ1-1; TRBD1 agrees at 8 bases. The CDR3 runs 13 residues. After removal of 4 bases from V and 4 bases from J, the junction contained 5 bases not matched to a gene. Germline values: CDR1 DFQATT, CDR2 SNEGSKA (reference sequence). For the CDR3, the DNA is TGCAGTGCTATGAGACAGGGGACCACTGAAGCTTTCTTT. It codes for CSAMRQGTTEAFF.

This clonotype was detected only a few times. CDR3 nucleotide sequence: TGTGCCAGCAGTTCCTCCGGGACAGGGTCGGACGAGCAGTACTTC. Its protein is CASSSSGTGSDEQYF. The J gene is TRBJ2-7, the V gene TRBV28, with TRBD1 matching over 9 bases. V dropped 4 bases and J dropped 5; count of bases not matched to a gene: 9. CDR1 is MDHEN and CDR2 is SYDVKM in the germline V gene. The CDR3 contains 15 residues.

This chain joins TRBV20-1 and TRBJ2-5; no firm D call. The CDR3 contains 14 residues. Looked up from germline, CDR1 is DFQATT and CDR2 is SNEGSKA (reference sequence). Trimming left V 7 bases short and J 11 bases short, with 26 bases between. Here the CDR3 reads CSVTEISHSYKQYF. The CDR3 nucleotides read TGCAGTGTCACGGAGATCTCTCATTCCTACAAGCAGTACTTC.

CDR3 residues: CSARNVAGYGTQYF. CDR3 nucleotide sequence: TGCAGTGCTAGAAACGTAGCGGGGTATGGGACCCAGTACTTC. The chain recombines TRBV20-1 with TRBJ2-5; 8 nucleotides agree with TRBD2. CDR3 size: 14 residues. With 2 bases clipped from V and 7 bases from J, the junction kept 9 bases outside the gene matches. CDR1 is DFQATT and CDR2 is SNEGSKA in the germline V gene (reference sequence).

This chain joins TRBV20-1 and TRBJ2-7; 8 bases align to TRBD1. CDR3 size: 19 residues. V shed 0 bases, J shed 5 bases, and the junction held 21 bases outside the gene matches. Per the germline V gene, CDR1 is DFQATT and CDR2 is SNEGSKA (reference sequence). CDR3 nucleotide sequence: TGCAGTGCTAGAGAAGCCGGGACAGGACCTATCTGGGCCGGTGACGAGCAGTACTTC. This gives the protein CSAREAGTGPIWAGDEQYF.

The chain couples TRBV20-1 to TRBJ1-2; D is possibly TRBD1 (5 bases). The germline CDR1 and CDR2 sequences are DFQATT and SNEGSKA (reference sequence). The CDR3 contains 13 residues. V lost 6 bases and J 8 bases, leaving 19 bases between the germline ends. CDR3 coding DNA: TGCAGTGCCTATCAAGTTGAGGGACCAGGCTACACCTTC. This gives the protein CSAYQVEGPGYTF.

Worth noting for this clonotype: It is unclear where the CDR3 begins or ends on the DNA, so no DNA is shown, and the CDR3 is as TCRdb lists it. CDR3 sequence reads: CASSVGAGIYGYIF. The rearrangement links TRBV9 to TRBJ1-2. CDR1 SGDLS and CDR2 YYNGEE come from the germline V gene. Including both end residues, the CDR3 is 14 amino acids long.

This clonotype was counted ten times or more. The rearrangement uses TRBV12-3 or TRBV12-4 and TRBJ1-4; D not resolved. This CDR3 comprises 13 residues. V was clipped by 4 bases and J by 3 bases, with 6 bases between them. DNA for the CDR3: TGTGCCAGCAGTTCCCGTGCTAATGAAAAACTGTTTTTT. Protein product: CASSSRANEKLFF.

This chain links TRBV5-1 with TRBJ1-2; TRBD1 matches 8 bases. The CDR3 is made up of 13 amino acids. V gave up 5 bases and J gave up 7 bases; unmatched junction bases: 7. Per germline, CDR1 SGHRS and CDR2 YFSETQ. This CDR3 is CASREDRAGGYTF. CDR3 nucleotides: TGCGCCAGCAGAGAGGACAGGGCAGGTGGCTACACCTTC.

This chain links TRBV2 with TRBJ1-4; D is unclear. The V end was cut by 8 bases, the J end by 5 bases, with 9 bases between. Germline values: CDR1 SNHLY, CDR2 FYNNEI. CDR3 size: 12 residues. CDR3: CASGLWNEKLFF. CDR3 DNA: TGTGCCAGCGGATTATGGAATGAAAAACTGTTTTTT.

The rearrangement joins TRBV15 to TRBJ2-1; 8 bases align to TRBD1. With V trimmed by 5 bases and J by 7 bases, 10 bases remained unmatched. CDR3 size: 15 residues. Looked up from germline, CDR1 is LNHNV and CDR2 is YYDKDF (reference sequence). This CDR3 is CATSRGGQGLNEQFF. DNA for the CDR3: TGTGCCACCAGCCGAGGTGGACAGGGTTTGAATGAGCAGTTCTTC.

V and J are TRBV20-1 and TRBJ1-1; TRBD1 agrees at 10 bases. The length of the CDR3 is 13 residues. Germline assignment: CDR1 DFQATT and CDR2 SNEGSKA (reference sequence). V dropped 5 bases and J dropped 4; count of bases not matched to a gene: 4. The CDR3 nucleotides read TGCAGTGCTTATCGGACAGGGGGCACTGAAGCTTTCTTT. This translates into CSAYRTGGTEAFF.

This chain uses TRBV4-3 with TRBJ1-2; TRBD1 matches at 10 bases. The CDR3 spans 15 residues. V shed 5 bases and J 6 bases; nucleotides not matched to a gene: 9. Germline V lookup: CDR1 LGHNA, CDR2 YSLEER. CDR3 sequence reads: CASSERTGGYHGYTF. CDR3 bases: TGCGCCAGCAGCGAACGGACAGGGGGATATCATGGCTACACCTTC.

This clonotype appeared a few times. This chain connects TRBV7-9 to TRBJ2-1; 9 nucleotides align to TRBD2. V was clipped by 2 bases and J by 9 bases; unmatched bases: 5. The CDR3 runs 14 residues. Germline lookup yields CDR1 SEHNR and CDR2 FQNEAQ (reference sequence). The CDR3 is CASSLLLAGSEQFF. The DNA for the CDR3 is TGTGCCAGCAGCTTACTGCTAGCGGGGAGTGAGCAGTTCTTC.

This clonotype has more than one count but fewer than ten. The chain couples TRBV6-6 to TRBJ1-1; TRBD1 is a possible D gene (6 bases). The CDR3 loop spans 12 amino acids. Deletions cut 4 bases from V and 7 bases from J, with 10 bases between. Germline assignment: CDR1 MNHNY and CDR2 SVGAGI (reference sequence). CDR3 coding DNA: TGTGCCAGCAGTTTCAGGGGAATTGAAGCTTTCTTT. This translates into CASSFRGIEAFF.

This clonotype was seen more than once but under ten times. The chain couples TRBV7-8 to TRBJ2-7, with TRBD1 as a possible D gene (5 bases). This CDR3 spans 14 amino acids. Germline V CDR1 and CDR2: SGHVS, FQNEAQ. The V end lost 1 base, the J end lost 3 bases, and 10 bases lay between the germline ends. This CDR3 is CASSLGRADYEQYF. CDR3 bases: TGTGCCAGCAGCTTAGGCAGGGCCGACTACGAGCAGTACTTC.

This chain joins TRBV7-9 and TRBJ1-6; 7 bases match TRBD1. CDR3 length: 16 amino acids. CDR1 is SEHNR, CDR2 FQNEAQ, per germline (reference sequence). The junction had 5 bases not matched to a gene; V was cut back by 3 bases and J by 3 bases. CDR3 nucleotide sequence: TGTGCCAGCAGCTTCAACAGGGGCGACTATAATTCACCCCTCCACTTT. Translation: CASSFNRGDYNSPLHF. Full variable domain (missing parts from reference TRBV7-9 and TRBJ1-6): DTGVSQNPRHKITKRGQNVTFRCDPISEHNRLYWYRQTLGQGPEFLTYFQNEAQLEKSRLLSDRFSAERPKGSFSTLEIQRTEQGDSAMYLCASSFNRGDYNSPLHFGNGTRLTVT.

The chain is built from TRBV20-1 and TRBJ1-1; perhaps TRBD1 as D (6 bases). Trimming shortened V by 5 bases and J by 5 bases, and 18 bases separated the two germline ends. From germline, CDR1 is DFQATT and CDR2 SNEGSKA (reference sequence). The CDR3 loop spans 14 amino acids. The CDR3 DNA sequence: TGCAGTGCTCGAAGGGTCCAGGGGAATACTGAAGCTTTCTTT. It is translated as CSARRVQGNTEAFF.

The chain links TRBV27 to TRBJ2-5; possible D gene TRBD1, 5 bases. The CDR3 is 15 amino acids. The V gene's germline CDR1 is MNHEY and CDR2 SMNVEV (reference sequence). V lost 3 bases, J lost 5 bases, and 16 bases lay in between. For the CDR3, the DNA is TGTGCCAGCAGTTTTATAGGGGCGGCGGTGGAGACCCAGTACTTC. Its translation: CASSFIGAAVETQYF.

In its sample, this clonotype was seen a few times. The V call is TRBV7-3, the J call TRBJ2-1, with 9 bases that match TRBD1. V dropped 5 bases and J dropped 8; count of bases not matched to a gene: 7. The length of the CDR3 is 14 residues. The germline V gene has CDR1 SGHTA and CDR2 FQGTGA. The CDR3 region is CASSHGQGRDEQFF. As DNA, the CDR3 is TGTGCCAGCAGCCATGGACAGGGGAGGGATGAGCAGTTCTTC.

This clonotype occurred a few times. This chain uses TRBV4-3 with TRBJ1-6; D is ambiguous. The CDR3 is made up of 13 amino acids. Germline CDR1 reads LGHNA; CDR2 reads YSLEER. Trimming cost V 1 base and J 8 bases, with 6 bases left between them. The CDR3, as DNA: TGCGCCAGCAGCCAAGGGACCTATTCACCCCTCCACTTT. Protein sequence: CASSQGTYSPLHF.

V is TRBV7-2 and J is TRBJ2-3; D possibly corresponds to TRBD2 (6 bases). V was shortened by 4 bases and J by 2 bases, with 13 bases between the two germline ends. The CDR3 runs 15 residues. Per the germline V gene, CDR1 is SGHTA and CDR2 is FQGNSA. CDR3 sequence (DNA): TGTGCCAGCAGCTCCTCAGCGGGCGTCACAGATACGCAGTATTTT. This codes for CASSSSAGVTDTQYF.

At least ten counts were recorded for this clonotype. The V and J genes are TRBV7-2 and TRBJ2-5, with a possible D match to TRBD1 (5 bases). The CDR3 runs to 16 residues. Germline CDR1 is SGHTA and CDR2 is FQGNSA. Deletions cut 1 base from V and 2 bases from J, with 14 bases between. The CDR3 is CASSLGAGRAQETQYF. In DNA form, the CDR3 reads TGTGCCAGCAGCTTAGGGGCAGGGCGAGCACAAGAGACCCAGTACTTC.

The chain employs TRBV20-1 and TRBJ2-1, with 11 positions matching TRBD1. Germline CDR1 DFQATT, CDR2 SNEGSKA (reference sequence). V gave up 0 bases and J gave up 8 bases; unmatched junction bases: 6. The CDR3 extends over 15 amino acids. The CDR3 DNA is TGCAGTGCTAGAGATCTCCGGGACAGGGGGGATGAGCAGTTCTTC. Translation gives CSARDLRDRGDEQFF.

On this clonotype: The junction and the germline gene differ at one end; a read error may be behind it. The chain carries TRBV12-3 or TRBV12-4 and TRBJ1-4, with a tentative D call TRBD1 (5 bases). The CDR3 loop spans 14 amino acids. CDR3 DNA sequence: TGTGCCAGCAGATTAGGGGCCAGTAATGAAAAACTGTTTTTT. Protein sequence: CASRLGASNEKLFF.